This T cell receptor (beta chain) was documented in a study of post-analysis software for immune sequencing data. Regarding this clonotype: Its specificity is unknown.

Tagging with unique molecular identifiers was a feature of the TCR beta cDNA libraries. Each CDR3 protein gets one entry after TCRdb re-called the PCR reads with MiXCR. The data contain 740,000 or so distinct CDR3 sequences, around 50% of them seen just once; the ten biggest clones take up 4.6%. Trimming left V 3 bases short and J 5 bases short, with 8 bases between. The CDR3 consists of 13 residues. Germline V gene data show CDR1 as MNHEY and CDR2 as SVGAGI. Study outcomes and limitations: With TRBV5-6, TRBV5-1 and TRBV20-1 included, about five TRBV segments were more frequent in patients than in controls. There was significantly lower normalized Chao1 diversity in multiple sclerosis patients than in controls.

The chain carries TRBV6-5 and TRBJ2-1, with D possibly TRBD2 on 5 matching bases. The sequenced sample consisted of blood. The source is a girl aged 10-17 years with multiple sclerosis. CDR3 sequence: CASSYGRDNEQFF. For the CDR3, the DNA is TGTGCCAGCAGTTATGGGCGGGACAATGAGCAGTTCTTC.